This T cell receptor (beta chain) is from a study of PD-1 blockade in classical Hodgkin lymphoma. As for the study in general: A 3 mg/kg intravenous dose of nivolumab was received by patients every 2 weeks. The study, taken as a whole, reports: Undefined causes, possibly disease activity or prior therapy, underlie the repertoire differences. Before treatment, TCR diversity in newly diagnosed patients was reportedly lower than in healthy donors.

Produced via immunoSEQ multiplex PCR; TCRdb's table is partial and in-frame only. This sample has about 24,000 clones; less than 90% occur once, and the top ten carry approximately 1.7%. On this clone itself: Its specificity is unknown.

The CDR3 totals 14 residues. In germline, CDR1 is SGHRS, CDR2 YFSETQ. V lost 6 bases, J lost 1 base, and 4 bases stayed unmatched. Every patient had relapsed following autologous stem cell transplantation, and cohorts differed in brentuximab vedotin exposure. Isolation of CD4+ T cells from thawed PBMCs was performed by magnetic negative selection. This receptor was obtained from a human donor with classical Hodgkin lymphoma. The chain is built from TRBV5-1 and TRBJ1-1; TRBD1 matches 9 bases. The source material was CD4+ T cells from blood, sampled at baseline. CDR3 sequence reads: CASTTGGWNTEAFF. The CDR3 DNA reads TGCGCCAGCACCACAGGGGGCTGGAACACTGAAGCTTTCTTT.